The present T cell receptor (beta chain) was sequenced within a study of T cell responses to AZD1222 COVID-19 vaccine. Study outcomes and limitations: Nearly half of spike-specific TCRs reportedly target unmutated variant regions.

With regard to this clone: Antigen specificity is unknown.

V was cut by 6 bases and J by 7 bases, with 19 bases left in between. CDR1 is MDHEN, CDR2 SYDVKM, per germline. CDR3 length: 15 amino acids. Some clones are missing from TCRdb's copy, which holds only in-frame ones; the method was immunoSEQ multiplex PCR. The sample carries 55,000 to 60,000 clones, approximately 89% recorded once. The sample here was peripheral blood, taken on day 0 of MenACWY control vaccination. This chain connects TRBV28 to TRBJ1-5, with no clear D. The source of this sequence is an adult in good health. The CDR3 DNA reads as TGTGCCAGCAGGATGGGATGGGCGTTTGGACAGCCCCAGCATTTT. Amino acid sequence: CASRMGWAFGQPQHF.